Detailed here is one T cell receptor beta chain. The germline V and J ends were trimmed by 7 bases and 4 bases, with 11 bases remaining between them. Germline CDR1 and CDR2: MNHNY and SVGAGI (reference sequence). This CDR3 region has 13 residues. The source of the sample is a study of CD8 T cells in Susac syndrome. Random hexamers were used to reverse transcribe about 0.5 to 1 ug of RNA. TCRdb called the immunoSEQ multiplex PCR reads again in MiXCR, with one record for every CDR3 protein. The sample lists approximately 230,000 distinct CDR3 sequences; 93% were seen once. This receptor was taken from a human donor with multiple sclerosis. The rearrangement links TRBV6-6 to TRBJ1-3; D gene ambiguous. The sequenced material came from CD4+ T cells from PBMCs. CDR3 sequence reads: CASNMVIGNTIYF. The CDR3 DNA sequence: TGTGCCAGCAACATGGTAATAGGAAACACCATATATTTT.